Sequencing of this T cell receptor beta chain was carried out in a study of response to subunit inactivated influenza vaccine. Using its own MiXCR run on the RT-PCR reads, TCRdb lists one record per CDR3 protein. The sample contains some 640,000 distinct CDR3 sequences, roughly 13% of which appear only once. The V gene lost 0 bases and the J gene lost 4 bases, with 11 bases spanning the gap. The germline CDR1 and CDR2 sequences are SQVTM and ANQGSEA. The CDR3 runs to 14 residues. Sequenced material: PBMCs from blood, taken 14 to 15 days before vaccination. The rearrangement uses TRBV29-1 and TRBJ2-3; weak D call: TRBD1 (5 bases). This TCR came from a man between 45 and 60 years old who received an inactivated influenza vaccine. The CDR3 region has the DNA TGCAGCGTTGAAGACAGGGTATTGCCAGATACGCAGTATTTT. Protein: CSVEDRVLPDTQYF.